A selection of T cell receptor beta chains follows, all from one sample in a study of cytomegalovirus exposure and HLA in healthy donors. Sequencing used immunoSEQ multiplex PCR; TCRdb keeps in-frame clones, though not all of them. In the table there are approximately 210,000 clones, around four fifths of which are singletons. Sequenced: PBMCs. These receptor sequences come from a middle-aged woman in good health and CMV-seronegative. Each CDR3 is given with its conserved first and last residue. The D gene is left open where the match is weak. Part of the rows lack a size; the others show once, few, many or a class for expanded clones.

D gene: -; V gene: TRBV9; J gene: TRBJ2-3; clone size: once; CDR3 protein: CASSVAHSAGNTDTQYF; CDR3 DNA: TGTGCCAGCAGCGTAGCTCATTCTGCGGGAAACACAGATACGCAGTATTTT
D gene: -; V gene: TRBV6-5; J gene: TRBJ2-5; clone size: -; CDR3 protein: CASSYSGRLQETQYF; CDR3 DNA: TGTGCCAGCAGTTACTCGGGCAGGCTCCAAGAGACCCAGTACTTC
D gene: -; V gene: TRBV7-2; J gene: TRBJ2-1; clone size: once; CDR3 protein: CASSSLGGDNNEQFF; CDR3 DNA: TGTGCCAGCAGCTCCCTAGGCGGGGATAACAATGAGCAGTTCTTC
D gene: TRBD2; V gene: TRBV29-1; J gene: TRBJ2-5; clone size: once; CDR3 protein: CSVGGGEETQYF; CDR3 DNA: TGCAGCGTCGGTGGGGGGGAAGAGACCCAGTACTTC
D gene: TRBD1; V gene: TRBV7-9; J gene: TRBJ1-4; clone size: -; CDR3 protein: CASSRQGAKGKLFF; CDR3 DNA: TGTGCCAGCAGCAGACAGGGGGCAAAGGGAAAACTGTTTTTT
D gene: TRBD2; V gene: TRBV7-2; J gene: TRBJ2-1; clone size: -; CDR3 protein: CASSLERGIGNEQFF; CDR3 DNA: TGTGCCAGCAGCTTAGAGCGGGGGATTGGCAATGAGCAGTTCTTC
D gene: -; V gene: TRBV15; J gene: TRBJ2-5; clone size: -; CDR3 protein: CATSRARSPEETQYF; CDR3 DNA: TGTGCCACCAGCAGAGCTCGGTCCCCCGAAGAGACCCAGTACTTC
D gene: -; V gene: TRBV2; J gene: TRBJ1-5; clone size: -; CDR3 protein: CASRLGAYQPQHF; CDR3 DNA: TGTGCCAGCAGATTAGGGGCATATCAGCCCCAGCATTTT
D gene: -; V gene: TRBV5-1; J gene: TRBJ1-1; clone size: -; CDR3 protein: CASSLGSGNTEAFF; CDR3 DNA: TGCGCCAGCAGCTTGGGTTCGGGGAACACTGAAGCTTTCTTT
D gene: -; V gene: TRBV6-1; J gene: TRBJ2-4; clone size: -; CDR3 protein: CASRSPGSHIQYF; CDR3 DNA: TGTGCCAGCAGGTCGCCCGGGAGCCACATTCAGTACTTC
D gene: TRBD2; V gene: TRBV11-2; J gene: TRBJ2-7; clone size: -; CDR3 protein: CASSLTSGRRRTYEQYF; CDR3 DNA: TGTGCCAGCAGCTTGACTAGCGGCCGAAGGAGGACCTACGAGCAGTACTTC
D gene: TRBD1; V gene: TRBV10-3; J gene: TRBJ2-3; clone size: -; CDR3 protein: CAISGGTGLDTQYF; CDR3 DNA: TGTGCCATCAGTGGCGGGACAGGGTTGGATACGCAGTATTTT
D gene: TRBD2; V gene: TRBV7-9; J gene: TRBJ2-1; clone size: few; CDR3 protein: CSSSSLWTSGTDEQFF; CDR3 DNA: TGTTCCAGCAGCTCACTCTGGACTAGCGGGACGGATGAGCAGTTCTTC
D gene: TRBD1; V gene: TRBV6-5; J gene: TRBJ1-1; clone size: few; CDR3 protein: CASSSLRGQGVTEAFF; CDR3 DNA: TGTGCCAGCAGTTCACTAAGGGGACAGGGGGTCACTGAAGCTTTCTTT
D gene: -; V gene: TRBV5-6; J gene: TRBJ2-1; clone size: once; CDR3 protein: CASSSYRDILNNEQFF; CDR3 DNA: TGTGCCAGCAGCTCCTACCGGGACATCCTAAACAATGAGCAGTTCTTC
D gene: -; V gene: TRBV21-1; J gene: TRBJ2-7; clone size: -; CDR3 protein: CVSGTGSYEQYF; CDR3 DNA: TGTGTCTCCGGGACAGGGAGCTACGAGCAGTACTTC
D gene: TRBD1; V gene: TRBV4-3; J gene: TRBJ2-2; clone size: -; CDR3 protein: CASTPDRATTGELFF; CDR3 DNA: TGCGCCAGCACGCCCGACAGGGCGACGACCGGGGAGCTGTTTTTT
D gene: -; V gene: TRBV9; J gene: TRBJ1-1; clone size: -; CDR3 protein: CASSVGLENTEAFF; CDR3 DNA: TGTGCCAGCAGCGTAGGTCTAGAAAACACTGAAGCTTTCTTT
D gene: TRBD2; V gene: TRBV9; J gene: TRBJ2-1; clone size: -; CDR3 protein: CASSPTLAGGPSYNEQFF; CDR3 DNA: TGTGCCAGCAGCCCAACTCTAGCGGGAGGGCCCTCCTACAATGAGCAGTTCTTC
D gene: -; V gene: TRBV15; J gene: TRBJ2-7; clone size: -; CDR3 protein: CATSAGVAYEQYF; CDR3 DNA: TGTGCCACCAGCGCAGGGGTTGCCTACGAGCAGTACTTC
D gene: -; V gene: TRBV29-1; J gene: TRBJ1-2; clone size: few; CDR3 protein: CSVEGTGPHGYTF; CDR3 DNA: TGCAGCGTTGAGGGTACAGGCCCCCATGGCTACACCTTC
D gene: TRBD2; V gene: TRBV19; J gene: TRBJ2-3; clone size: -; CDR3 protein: CASSTSSGRSFTDTQYF; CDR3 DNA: TGTGCCAGTAGTACCTCTAGCGGGAGGAGCTTTACAGATACGCAGTATTTT
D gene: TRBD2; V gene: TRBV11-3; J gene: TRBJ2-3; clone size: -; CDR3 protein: CASSLAGGHTDTQYF; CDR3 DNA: TGTGCCAGCAGCCTAGCGGGAGGGCACACAGATACGCAGTATTTT
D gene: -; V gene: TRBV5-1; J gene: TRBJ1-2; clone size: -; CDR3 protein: CASSGGREYDYGYTF; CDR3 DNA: TGCGCCAGCAGCGGTGGCAGGGAATACGACTATGGCTACACCTTC
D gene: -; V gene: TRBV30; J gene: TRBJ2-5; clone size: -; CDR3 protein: CAWKAGQALSETQYF; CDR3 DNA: TGTGCCTGGAAAGCGGGACAGGCCCTTTCCGAGACCCAGTACTTC
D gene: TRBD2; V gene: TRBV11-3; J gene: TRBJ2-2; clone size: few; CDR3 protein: CASSRTSLDTGELFF; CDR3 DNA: TGTGCCAGCAGCCGGACTAGTTTAGACACCGGGGAGCTGTTTTTT
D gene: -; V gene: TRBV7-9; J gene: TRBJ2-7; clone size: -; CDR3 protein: CASSSTLRGAREQYF; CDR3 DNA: TGTGCCAGCAGCTCCACTCTCAGGGGGGCTCGGGAGCAGTACTTC
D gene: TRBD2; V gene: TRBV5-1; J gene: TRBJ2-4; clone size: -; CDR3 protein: CASSIAPGLAGTLQYF; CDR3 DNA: TGCGCCAGCAGCATAGCACCGGGACTAGCGGGAACTCTTCAGTACTTC
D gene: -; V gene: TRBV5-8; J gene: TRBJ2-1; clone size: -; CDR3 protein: CASSLGRGFDEQFF; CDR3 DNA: TGTGCCAGCAGCTTGGGTCGAGGTTTCGATGAGCAGTTCTTC
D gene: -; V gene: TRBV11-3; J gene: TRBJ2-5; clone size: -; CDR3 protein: CASSPPGETQYF; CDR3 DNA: TGTGCCAGCAGCCCCCCGGGAGAGACCCAGTACTTC
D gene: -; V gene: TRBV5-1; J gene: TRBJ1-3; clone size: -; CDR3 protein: CASSLEGQGAENTIYF; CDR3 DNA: TGCGCCAGCAGCTTGGAGGGGCAGGGCGCGGAAAACACCATATATTTT
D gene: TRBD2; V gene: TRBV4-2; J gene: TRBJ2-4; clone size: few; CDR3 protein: CASSQEASGAIQYF; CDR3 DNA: TGTGCCAGCAGCCAAGAAGCTAGCGGGGCCATTCAGTACTTC
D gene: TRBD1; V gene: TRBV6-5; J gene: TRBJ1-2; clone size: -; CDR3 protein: CASSGTGGNYGYTF; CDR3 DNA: TGTGCCAGCAGCGGGACAGGGGGGAACTATGGCTACACCTTC
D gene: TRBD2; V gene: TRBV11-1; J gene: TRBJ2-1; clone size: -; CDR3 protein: CASSLYEGAGGVYNEQFF; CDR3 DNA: TGTGCCAGCAGCTTATATGAAGGGGCGGGAGGGGTTTACAATGAGCAGTTCTTC
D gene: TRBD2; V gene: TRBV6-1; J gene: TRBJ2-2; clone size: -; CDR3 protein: CASSEEGRDTGELFF; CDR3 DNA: TGTGCCAGCAGTGAAGAGGGGAGGGACACCGGGGAGCTGTTTTTT
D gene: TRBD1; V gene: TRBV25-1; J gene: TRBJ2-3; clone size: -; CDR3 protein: CASRAGTAGDLDTQYF; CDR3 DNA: TGTGCCAGCAGAGCCGGGACAGCTGGGGACCTGGATACGCAGTATTTT
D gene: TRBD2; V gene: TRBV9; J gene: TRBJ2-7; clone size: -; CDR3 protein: CASSVAASGSGYEQYF; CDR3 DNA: TGTGCCAGCAGCGTAGCAGCGAGCGGGAGTGGGTACGAGCAGTACTTC
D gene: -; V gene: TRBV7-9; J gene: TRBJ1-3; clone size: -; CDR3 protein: CASSFGGRNSGNTIYF; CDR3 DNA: TGTGCCAGCAGCTTCGGCGGTAGAAACTCTGGAAACACCATATATTTT
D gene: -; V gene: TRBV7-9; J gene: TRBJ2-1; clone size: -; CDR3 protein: CASSLGAVYNEQFF; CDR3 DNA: TGTGCCAGCAGCTTAGGGGCAGTATACAATGAGCAGTTCTTC
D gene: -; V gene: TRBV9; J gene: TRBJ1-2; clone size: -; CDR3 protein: CASSVETDARYGYTF; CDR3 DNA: TGTGCCAGCAGCGTAGAGACAGACGCGCGCTATGGCTACACCTTC
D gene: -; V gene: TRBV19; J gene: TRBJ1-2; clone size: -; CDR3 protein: CASSIPGLVGGYTF; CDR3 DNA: TGTGCCAGTAGTATACCAGGGCTGGTTGGTGGCTACACCTTC
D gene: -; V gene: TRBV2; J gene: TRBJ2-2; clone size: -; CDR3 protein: CASSEIKGLTGELFF; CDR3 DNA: TGTGCCAGCAGTGAAATCAAGGGGCTCACCGGGGAGCTGTTTTTT
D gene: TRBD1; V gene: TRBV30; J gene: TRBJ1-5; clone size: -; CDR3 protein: CAWSEGSGTGNQPQHF; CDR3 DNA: TGTGCCTGGAGTGAAGGCTCGGGGACAGGCAATCAGCCCCAGCATTTT
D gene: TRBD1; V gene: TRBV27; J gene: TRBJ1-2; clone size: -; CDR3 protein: CASSFQGAMGGYTF; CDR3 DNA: TGTGCCAGCAGTTTCCAGGGGGCAATGGGTGGCTACACCTTC
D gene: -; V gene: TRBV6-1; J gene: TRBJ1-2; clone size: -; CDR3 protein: CASSWDTGNYGYTF; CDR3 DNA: TGTGCCAGCAGTTGGGACACCGGTAACTATGGCTACACCTTC
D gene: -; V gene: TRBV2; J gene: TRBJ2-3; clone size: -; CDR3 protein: CASSEGGGADTQYF; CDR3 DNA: TGTGCCAGCAGTGAAGGGGGCGGCGCAGATACGCAGTATTTT
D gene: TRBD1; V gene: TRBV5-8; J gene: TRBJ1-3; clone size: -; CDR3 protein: CASSWRGLSADTIYF; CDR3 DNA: TGTGCCAGCAGCTGGAGGGGGCTCTCGGCGGACACCATATATTTT
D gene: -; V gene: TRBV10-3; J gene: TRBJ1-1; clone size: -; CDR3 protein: CAISDRENTEAFF; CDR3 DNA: TGTGCCATCAGTGACAGGGAGAACACTGAAGCTTTCTTT
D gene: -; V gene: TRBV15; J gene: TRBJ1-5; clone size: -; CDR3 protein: CATSRSRGQPQHF; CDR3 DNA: TGTGCCACCAGCAGATCCAGGGGACAGCCCCAGCATTTT
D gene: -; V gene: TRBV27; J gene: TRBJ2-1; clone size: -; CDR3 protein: CASSFSWESYNEQFF; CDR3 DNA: TGTGCCAGCAGTTTTAGTTGGGAGTCCTACAATGAGCAGTTCTTC